A single sample is the source of the 12 T cell receptor beta chains below, sequenced in a study of Ad26.COV2.S vaccination and SARS-CoV-2 variants. Treatment described: over 15 received Ad26.COV2.S at low or high dose, single or two shots; five or six received placebo; per-sample allocation not given. It was on day 63 after the first vaccine or placebo injection that samples were taken. Here immunoSEQ multiplex PCR was the method, and the copy in TCRdb shows in-frame clones only, minus some. Of about 260,000 clones in the sample, roughly nine tenths were seen once. The sample in question was peripheral blood, obtained in a trial of Ad26.COV2.S vaccine versus placebo. The source of these receptors is a person aged 18-60 years who received the Ad26.COV2.S COVID-19 vaccine or a placebo.

The chain couples TRBV6-2 or TRBV6-3 to TRBJ1-4, with D tentatively TRBD1 (6 bases). This CDR3 comprises 15 residues. Germline lookup yields CDR1 MNHEY and CDR2 SVGEGT. V was clipped by 5 bases and J by 7 bases, with 17 bases between them. This chain's CDR3 is CASSPSTGPGEKLFF. The CDR3 DNA follows: TGTGCCAGCAGTCCCTCGACAGGACCGGGTGAAAAACTGTTTTTT.

The chain joins TRBV9 to TRBJ2-3; D is possibly TRBD2 (6 bases). Trimming left V 6 bases short and J 5 bases short, with 13 bases between. The CDR3 extends over 13 amino acids. Germline V gene sequence: CDR1 SGDLS, CDR2 YYNGEE. The CDR3 bases are TGTGCCAGCAATGGACTAACCCAAGATACGCAGTATTTT. Protein product: CASNGLTQDTQYF. The full variable domain, with the rest looked up from reference TRBV9 and TRBJ2-3, is DSGVTQTPKHLITATGQRVTLRCSPRSGDLSVYWYQQSLDQGLQFLIQYYNGEERAKGNILERFSAQQFPDLHSELNLSSLELGDSALYFCASNGLTQDTQYFGPGTRLTVL.

The V gene is TRBV4-1, the J gene TRBJ1-4; a possible D gene is TRBD1 (6 bases). V was pared by 4 bases and J by 5 bases, with 17 bases between. The CDR3 spans 16 residues. In germline, CDR1 is MGHRA, CDR2 YSYEKL. Here the CDR3 reads CASSPRTGTRNEKLFF. The CDR3 region has the DNA TGCGCCAGCAGCCCCCGAACCGGGACACGCAATGAAAAACTGTTTTTT.

The J gene is TRBJ2-2, the V gene TRBV11-3, with D perhaps TRBD2 (6 bases). The germline gives CDR1 SGHNT, CDR2 YENEEA. Trimming removed 2 bases at V and 5 bases at J, with 18 bases between. CDR3 size: 17 residues. The CDR3 spells CASSLRTGRGGTGELFF. For the CDR3, the DNA is TGTGCCAGCAGCTTACGCACGGGGCGGGGAGGTACCGGGGAGCTGTTTTTT. Based on the CDR3 plus reference TRBV11-3 and TRBJ2-2, the full variable domain is EAGVVQSPRYKIIEKKQPVAFWCNPISGHNTLYWYLQNLGQGPELLIRYENEEAVDDSQLPKDRFSAERLKGVDSTLKIQPAELGDSAVYLCASSLRTGRGGTGELFFGEGSRLTVL.

The rearrangement links TRBV10-3 to TRBJ2-5; D tentatively fits TRBD1 or TRBD2 (5 bases each). Germline loops: CDR1 ENHRY, CDR2 SYGVKD. The CDR3 runs to 15 residues. V dropped 3 bases and J dropped 5 bases, with 16 bases sitting between them. CDR3 DNA: TGTGCCATCAGTGAACGGGACGGCGCCAAGGAGACCCAGTACTTC. Translated: CAISERDGAKETQYF.

The genes are TRBV19 and TRBJ1-1; D uncertain. The length of the CDR3 is 13 residues. Germline V gene lookup returns CDR1 LNHDA and CDR2 SQIVND (reference sequence). V shed 3 bases and J shed 0 bases, with 5 bases lying between them. The CDR3 sequence: CASSIRLNTEAFF. CDR3 coding DNA: TGTGCCAGTAGTATCCGGCTGAACACTGAAGCTTTCTTT. Variable domain in full (rest from reference TRBV19 and TRBJ1-1): DGGITQSPKYLFRKEGQNVTLSCEQNLNHDAMYWYRQDPGQGLRLIYYSQIVNDFQKGDIAEGYSVSREKKESFPLTVTSAQKNPTAFYLCASSIRLNTEAFFGQGTRLTVV.

This chain uses TRBV3-1 (or the pseudogene TRBV3-2) with TRBJ2-7; a possible D gene is TRBD1 (6 bases). The CDR3 length is 15 residues. Between the trimmed V and J ends, which lost 1 base and 0 bases, there was a span of 10 bases. Germline V CDR1 and CDR2: LGHDT, YNNKEL (reference sequence). In nucleotides, the CDR3 is TGTGCCAGCAGCCAAGTCCCCAGGGGCTCCTACGAGCAGTACGTC. Translated, it gives CASSQVPRGSYEQYV.

DNA for the CDR3: TGCAGTGCTAGTCGGACCCCGACACAGGGGTTTGGCTACACCTTC. It is translated as CSASRTPTQGFGYTF. V and J are TRBV20-1 and TRBJ1-2; 7 bases line up with TRBD1. This CDR3 is 15 amino acids long. Germline CDR1 reads DFQATT; CDR2 reads SNEGSKA (reference sequence). V gave up 3 bases and J gave up 7 bases; unmatched junction bases: 14.

This chain joins TRBV10-3 and TRBJ1-1; 8 bases match TRBD1. Germline loops: CDR1 ENHRY, CDR2 SYGVKD. The CDR3 covers 15 residues. With 2 bases clipped from V and 5 bases from J, the junction kept 7 bases outside the gene matches. CDR3 nucleotide sequence: TGTGCCATCAGTGAGAGGCAGGGGGCTGAAACTGAAGCTTTCTTT. As protein: CAISERQGAETEAFF.

V and J are TRBV3-1 (or the pseudogene TRBV3-2) and TRBJ2-7; D gene ambiguous. CDR1 is LGHDT and CDR2 is YNNKEL in the germline V gene (reference sequence). Trimming cost V 4 bases and J 5 bases, with 12 bases left between them. The CDR3 has 13 residues. The CDR3 sequence is CASSRVAGDEQYV. The CDR3 DNA reads as TGTGCCAGCAGCCGGGTCGCTGGCGACGAGCAGTACGTC.

The chain couples TRBV7-8 to TRBJ1-1; D not resolved. Germline CDR1 reads SGHVS; CDR2 reads FQNEAQ. V lost 5 bases and J lost 1, with 11 bases in between. CDR3 length equals 14 residues. This CDR3 reads CASSRLGGNTEAFF. DNA of the CDR3: TGTGCCAGCAGCCGGTTAGGAGGGAACACTGAAGCTTTCTTT. Using reference TRBV7-8 and TRBJ1-1 for the parts outside the CDR3, the full variable domain is GAGVSQSPRYKVAKRGQDVALRCDPISGHVSLFWYQQALGQGPEFLTYFQNEAQLDKSGLPSDRFFAERPEGSVSTLKIQRTQQEDSAVYLCASSRLGGNTEAFFGQGTRLTVV.

The genes are TRBV14 and TRBJ1-4; D not certain. Trimming cost V 1 base and J 5 bases, with 11 bases left between them. Germline CDR1 and CDR2: SGHDN and FVKESK. The CDR3 length is 15 residues. The CDR3 loop is CASSQVGSANEKLFF. In DNA form, the CDR3 reads TGTGCCAGCAGCCAAGTAGGCAGCGCAAATGAAAAACTGTTTTTT. The full variable domain, in which reference TRBV14 and TRBJ1-4 provide the parts outside the CDR3, is EAGVTQFPSHSVIEKGQTVTLRCDPISGHDNLYWYRRVMGKEIKFLLHFVKESKQDESGMPNNRFLAERTGGTYSTLKVQPAELEDSGVYFCASSQVGSANEKLFFGSGTQLSVL.